The 21 T cell receptor beta chains below come from one sample, sequenced in a study of PD-1 blockade in classical Hodgkin lymphoma (dated by TCRdb to 2020 to 2021). The time point label on this specimen signifies: cycle 1 day 1 (C1D1), immediately before nivolumab initiation. Relapse after autologous stem cell transplantation had occurred in all trial patients, and cohorts A, B and C were distinguished by prior brentuximab vedotin exposure. Library construction relied on the immunoSEQ multiplex PCR assay. Held by TCRdb, this immuneACCESS table contains in-frame sequences only and omits some clones. Under half of the omission traces to an unresolved V gene where checked; the cause of the rest is unknown. The sample table holds roughly 11,000 clones, of which 80% to 90% were seen once. The top ten clones comprise around 30% of the sample. The sequencing here drew on peripheral blood mononuclear cells (PBMCs), taken at baseline. The receptors here all came from a human donor with classical Hodgkin lymphoma.

The chain employs TRBV4-2 and TRBJ2-7; the match to TRBD2 covers 12 bases. Germline V CDR1 and CDR2: LGHNA, YNFKEQ. This CDR3 region has 14 residues. J gave up 3 bases and V 3 bases, and 0 bases lay outside the gene matches. Here the CDR3 DNA reads TGTGCCAGCAGCCAGACTAGCGGGGGCTACGAGCAGTACTTC. Protein product: CASSQTSGGYEQYF.

The rearrangement joins TRBV21-1 to TRBJ1-5; TRBD1 is the table's D call, not checked against the DNA. TRBV21-1 is listed as a pseudogene. The CDR3 covers 14 residues. The CDR3 sequence is CASNLDRMAQPQHF. CDR3 bases: TGTGCCAGCAACCTGGACAGGATGGCTCAGCCCCAGCATTTT.

CDR3 in DNA: TGTGCCAGCAGCGTAGATCTGGGTCGATCGTATGAGGGGAACACTGAAGCTTTCTTT. Amino acids: CASSVDLGRSYEGNTEAFF. The J gene is TRBJ1-1, the V gene TRBV9; no clear D gene. This CDR3 is built from 19 residues. Trimming pared 0 bases from V and 1 base from J, leaving 22 bases between. The V gene's germline CDR1 is SGDLS and CDR2 YYNGEE.

This chain uses TRBV7-9 with TRBJ2-4, with D tentatively TRBD2 (6 bases). With 5 bases removed from V and 3 bases from J, the gap between germline ends came to 17 bases. CDR1 is SEHNR, CDR2 FQNEAQ, per germline (reference sequence). This CDR3 has 16 amino acids. The CDR3 loop reads CASSVSERVVKNIQYF. Written as DNA, the CDR3 is TGTGCCAGCAGCGTCTCTGAGCGGGTAGTCAAAAACATTCAGTACTTC.

The chain carries TRBV7-9 and TRBJ1-6; D perhaps matches TRBD1 (6 bases). The CDR3 is made up of 17 amino acids. V gave up 3 bases and J gave up 0 bases, with 12 bases separating them. In germline, CDR1 is SEHNR, CDR2 FQNEAQ (reference sequence). The CDR3 coding sequence is TGTGCCAGCAGCTTGGGGGAAGGGGGCTCCTATAATTCACCCCTCCACTTT. Translation: CASSLGEGGSYNSPLHF.

V gene TRBV20-1 combines with J gene TRBJ1-1; the D is unclear. CDR3 length equals 10 residues. Per germline, CDR1 DFQATT and CDR2 SNEGSKA (reference sequence). V dropped 5 bases and J dropped 8 bases, with 9 bases sitting between them. The CDR3 here is CSAPSTEAFF. The CDR3 coding sequence is TGCAGTGCTCCTTCCACCGAAGCTTTCTTT.

The chain links TRBV5-1 to TRBJ1-4, with D possibly matching TRBD1 (6 bases). The CDR3 is 14 residues long. V shed 4 bases and J shed 4 bases, with 11 bases lying between them. The germline V gene encodes CDR1 SGHRS and CDR2 YFSETQ. This CDR3 is CASSMDSYNEKLFF. The CDR3 DNA follows: TGCGCCAGCAGCATGGACAGTTATAATGAAAAACTGTTTTTT.

In this sample, this clone turned up once. This rearrangement joins TRBV19 to TRBJ1-5; 9 bases fit TRBD1. V shed 3 bases and J 0 bases; nucleotides not matched to a gene: 12. The CDR3 loop spans 19 amino acids. Germline CDR1 and CDR2: LNHDA and SQIVND (reference sequence). This chain's CDR3 is CASSIRGTGMAASNQPQHF. The DNA for the CDR3 is TGTGCCAGTAGTATCCGCGGGACAGGGATGGCCGCTAGCAATCAGCCCCAGCATTTT.

This chain uses TRBV27 with TRBJ1-2, with D tentatively TRBD1 (6 bases). Per the germline V gene, CDR1 is MNHEY and CDR2 is SMNVEV (reference sequence). Trimming stripped 6 bases from V and 4 bases from J, with 15 bases between. This CDR3 is 14 amino acids long. The CDR3 sequence: CASSSLGAGYGYTF. CDR3 coding DNA: TGTGCCAGCAGCTCGTTGGGGGCGGGCTATGGCTACACCTTC.

The chain uses TRBV25-1 and TRBJ2-3; D may be TRBD2 (6 bases). The CDR3 has 17 residues. Germline V lookup: CDR1 MGHDK, CDR2 SYGVNS. Trimming pared 1 base from V and 6 bases from J, leaving 20 bases between. The CDR3 region has the DNA TGTGCCAGCAGTGAATCTGGGAGCGGGCTTGGGCTGGATACGCAGTATTTT. This translates into CASSESGSGLGLDTQYF.

The chain carries TRBV5-4 and TRBJ1-4; TRBD1 is a possible D gene (6 bases). CDR1 is SGHNT, CDR2 YYREEE, per germline (reference sequence). With 5 bases removed from V and 5 bases from J, the gap between germline ends came to 13 bases. This CDR3 has 14 residues. The CDR3 region is CASRKGQANEKLFF. In nucleotides, the CDR3 is TGTGCCAGCAGGAAGGGACAAGCCAATGAAAAACTGTTTTTT.

This chain joins TRBV6-4 and TRBJ2-3; the D gene is possibly TRBD2 (5 bases). The CDR3 consists of 15 residues. Germline loops: CDR1 MRHNA, CDR2 SNTAGT. Trimming left V 7 bases short and J 0 bases short, with 14 bases between. In DNA form, the CDR3 reads TGTGCCAGCAAGAGGGCGGGTGCTAGCACAGATACGCAGTATTTT. Protein sequence: CASKRAGASTDTQYF.

The chain couples TRBV10-3 to TRBJ2-5, with 7 nucleotides matching TRBD1. Looked up from germline, CDR1 is ENHRY and CDR2 is SYGVKD. V lost 0 bases and J lost 2; bases outside the gene matches: 6. The CDR3 contains 16 residues. CDR3 in amino acids: CAISESRGGIQETQYF. Here the CDR3 DNA reads TGTGCCATCAGTGAGTCCAGAGGGGGCATACAAGAGACCCAGTACTTC.

This chain connects TRBV9 to TRBJ1-1, with a possible D match to TRBD1 (5 bases). The germline V and J ends were trimmed by 2 bases and 4 bases, with 21 bases remaining between them. Germline CDR1 SGDLS, CDR2 YYNGEE. The CDR3 loop spans 17 amino acids. The DNA of the CDR3 is TGTGCCAGCAGCGTGGACCCTCAGACGGGACTGGTCACTGAAGCTTTCTTT. Translating it yields CASSVDPQTGLVTEAFF.

As DNA, the CDR3 is TGTGCCAGCAGCGTAGGTTCCGAAAGGGCTGGAAACACCATATATTTT. It yields the protein CASSVGSERAGNTIYF. The genes are TRBV9 and TRBJ1-3; D unclear. Per the germline V gene, CDR1 is SGDLS and CDR2 is YYNGEE. The germline V and J ends were trimmed by 0 bases and 2 bases, with 12 bases remaining between them. This CDR3 region has 16 residues.

J is TRBJ2-7 and V is TRBV30; TRBD1 might be the D (5 bases). The CDR3 runs 14 residues. Germline CDR1 reads GTSNPN; CDR2 reads SVGIG (reference sequence). V was clipped by 4 bases and J by 3 bases, with 16 bases between them. The CDR3 bases are TGTGCCTGGATCACCAAATTGGACAACTACGAGCAGTACTTC. Protein: CAWITKLDNYEQYF.

This chain links TRBV5-3 with TRBJ2-5, with 10 bases aligning to TRBD1. TRBV5-3 is noted as an ORF with a role that remains uncertain. V gave up 3 bases and J gave up 5 bases; unmatched junction bases: 10. The CDR3 has 16 amino acids. The CDR3 sequence: CARSSGTGDCWETQYF. CDR3 nucleotides: TGTGCCAGAAGCTCAGGGACAGGGGATTGTTGGGAGACCCAGTACTTC.

This sequence joins TRBV12-5 and TRBJ2-3; TRBD1 aligns across 7 bases. This CDR3 spans 15 amino acids. Trimming removed 1 base from V and 6 bases from J; junction bases left unmatched: 7. The germline V gene has CDR1 LGHNT and CDR2 FRNRAP. The CDR3 sequence is CASGLGGTTGDTQYF. The CDR3 DNA sequence: TGTGCTAGTGGTTTGGGAGGCACGACAGGGGATACGCAGTATTTT.

The chain links TRBV27 to TRBJ2-1, with 9 bases identical to TRBD1. The junction had 9 bases not matched to a gene; V was cut back by 6 bases and J by 9 bases. The germline V gene encodes CDR1 MNHEY and CDR2 SMNVEV (reference sequence). CDR3 length equals 14 residues. The CDR3 region has the DNA TGTGCCAGCAGCAGGACAGGGGTGGGCAGTGAGCAGTTCTTC. It specifies CASSRTGVGSEQFF.

The rearrangement links TRBV10-3 to TRBJ2-1, with 8 positions matching TRBD2. Germline loops: CDR1 ENHRY, CDR2 SYGVKD. The ends lost 5 bases at V and 8 bases at J; junction bases unmatched: 11. This CDR3 is 15 amino acids long. The CDR3 nucleotides read TGTGCCATCAGTACGAGCGGGAGAGCGACGGATGAGCAGTTCTTC. This codes for CAISTSGRATDEQFF.

This chain connects TRBV6-5 to TRBJ2-2; tentatively, D is TRBD1 (6 bases). Deletions cut 3 bases from V and 6 bases from J, with 14 bases between. The CDR3 extends over 15 amino acids. From germline, CDR1 is MNHEY and CDR2 SVGAGI. CDR3 nucleotide sequence: TGTGCCAGCAGTTATCAGGTGGGGGCGTCCGGGGAGCTGTTTTTT. Protein sequence: CASSYQVGASGELFF.